The next 11 T cell receptor beta chains were all read from a single sample in a study of T cell responses to AZD1222 COVID-19 vaccine. The method was immunoSEQ multiplex PCR; TCRdb's version includes in-frame clones alone and lacks a portion of them. The sample includes tens of thousands of clones, more than 75% of them seen just once. This sample comprised peripheral blood, obtained on day 0 of AZD1222 vaccination. These receptors were obtained from an adult in good health.

The rearrangement links TRBV7-9 to TRBJ1-2; weak D call: TRBD1 (5 bases). Germline V CDR1 and CDR2: SEHNR, FQNEAQ (reference sequence). CDR3 length: 14 amino acids. The V end lost 4 bases, the J end lost 4 bases, and 13 bases lay between the germline ends. CDR3 in amino acids: CASSYFGGGYGYTF. The DNA for the CDR3 is TGTGCCAGCAGCTACTTCGGGGGTGGCTATGGCTACACCTTC.

This clone was seen a single time. V is TRBV12-3 or TRBV12-4 and J is TRBJ2-1; possibly TRBD1 or TRBD2 for D (5 bases each). Trimming removed 4 bases at V and 12 bases at J, with 13 bases between. The CDR3 runs to 12 residues. As DNA, the CDR3 is TGTGCCAGCAGTTACCCGGGGACCTCGCAGTTCTTC. It encodes CASSYPGTSQFF.

The CDR3 sequence is CASSPGGAGIYGYTF. CDR3 nucleotide sequence: TGTGCCAGCAGCCCGGGTGGAGCAGGGATTTATGGCTACACCTTC. V and J are TRBV7-8 and TRBJ1-2; maybe TRBD1 (5 bases). The CDR3 is made up of 15 amino acids. In germline, CDR1 is SGHVS, CDR2 FQNEAQ. Trimming stripped 5 bases from V and 5 bases from J, with 18 bases between.

In its sample, this clone was seen a few times. V is TRBV27 and J is TRBJ2-1; TRBD2 matches at 15 bases. There are 17 residues in the CDR3. With 4 bases clipped from V and 5 bases from J, the junction kept 6 bases outside the gene matches. Per germline, CDR1 MNHEY and CDR2 SMNVEV (reference sequence). CDR3 nucleotides: TGTGCCAGCAGTTCCGGGACTAGCGGGGGGTTCCACAATGAGCAGTTCTTC. Protein sequence: CASSSGTSGGFHNEQFF.

This clone was counted only a few times. This chain joins TRBV30 and TRBJ1-5; TRBD1 matches at 9 bases. The CDR3 runs to 16 residues. Germline CDR1 and CDR2: GTSNPN and SVGIG (reference sequence). Losses at the gene ends were 1 base for V and 3 bases for J; bases not matched to a gene: 7. In nucleotides, the CDR3 is TGTGCCTGGAGTGCCCCCGGACAGGGGTTCAATCAGCCCCAGCATTTT. It specifies CAWSAPGQGFNQPQHF.

This chain joins TRBV5-4 and TRBJ2-5; 10 bases agree with TRBD2. The CDR3 runs to 15 residues. CDR1 and CDR2 from the germline V gene are SGHNT and YYREEE (reference sequence). V dropped 3 bases and J dropped 5; count of bases not matched to a gene: 7. In DNA form, the CDR3 reads TGTGCCAGCAGCTCCCGAGCGGGAGGGGGGGAGACCCAGTACTTC. As protein: CASSSRAGGGETQYF.

The chain links TRBV7-2 to TRBJ1-1; no reliable D call. Between the trimmed V and J ends, which lost 1 base and 8 bases, there was a span of 11 bases. Germline V gene lookup returns CDR1 SGHTA and CDR2 FQGNSA. This CDR3 has 13 residues. The CDR3 DNA reads TGTGCCAGCAGCTTAGTGGGAATGGGGGAAGCTTTCTTT. This codes for CASSLVGMGEAFF.

The chain carries TRBV24-1 and TRBJ2-3; 10 bases match TRBD2. After removal of 9 bases from V and 4 bases from J, the junction contained 6 bases not matched to a gene. This CDR3 comprises 14 residues. Per the germline V gene, CDR1 is KGHDR and CDR2 is SFDVKD. The CDR3 bases are TGTGCCACCCGAACTAGCGGGAATGCAGATACGCAGTATTTT. Translation gives CATRTSGNADTQYF.

This clone was observed a handful of times. This sequence joins TRBV5-1 and TRBJ1-1; no reliable D call. Germline V gene data show CDR1 as SGHRS and CDR2 as YFSETQ. V was clipped by 4 bases and J by 0 bases, with 13 bases between them. The CDR3 is made up of 15 amino acids. The CDR3 nucleotides read TGCGCCAGCAGCCCGAGACCGAATTTGAACACTGAAGCTTTCTTT. Translated: CASSPRPNLNTEAFF.

This chain joins TRBV3-1 (or the pseudogene TRBV3-2) and TRBJ2-2, with D unresolved. The germline CDR1 and CDR2 sequences are LGHDT and YNNKEL (reference sequence). With 2 bases removed from V and 6 bases from J, the gap between germline ends came to 16 bases. The CDR3 length is 16 residues. DNA of the CDR3: TGTGCCAGCAGCCAACAGCCAACCCGGTCCGCCGGGGAGCTGTTTTTT. It encodes CASSQQPTRSAGELFF.

The V call is TRBV25-1, the J call TRBJ1-4, with TRBD1 as a possible D gene (5 bases). Trimming left V 3 bases short and J 5 bases short, with 10 bases between. The CDR3 length is 14 residues. Looked up from germline, CDR1 is MGHDK and CDR2 is SYGVNS. The CDR3 coding sequence is TGTGCCAGCAGTGACCGGGGCTTCAATGAAAAACTGTTTTTT. Translation gives CASSDRGFNEKLFF.